Below are 4 T cell receptor beta chains sequenced from a single sample in a study of cytomegalovirus exposure and HLA in healthy donors. 13 Jbeta primers and 60 Vbeta primers were used for the PCR. Libraries were prepared by immunoSEQ multiplex PCR; TCRdb keeps only in-frame clonotypes and omits some of them. The sample has about 150,000 clones; around 82% are singletons. The specimen sequenced was PBMCs. The source of these receptors is a woman in her forties or fifties in good health and CMV-seropositive.

The chain couples TRBV30 to TRBJ1-4, with D uncertain. This CDR3 comprises 12 residues. CDR1 is GTSNPN and CDR2 is SVGIG in the germline V gene (reference sequence). Trimming removed 5 bases at V and 0 bases at J, with 4 bases between. The DNA for the CDR3 is TGTGCCTGGGGCCCAACTAATGAAAAACTGTTTTTT. This codes for CAWGPTNEKLFF. The complete variable domain, with remaining parts taken from reference TRBV30 and TRBJ1-4, reads SQTIHQWPATLVQPVGSPLSLECTVEGTSNPNLYWYRQAAGRGLQLLFYSVGIGQISSEVPQNLSASRPQDRQFILSSKKLLLSDSGFYLCAWGPTNEKLFFGSGTQLSVL.

CDR3 sequence reads: CASMEGNTEAFF. DNA of the CDR3: TGTGCCAGCATGGAGGGGAACACTGAAGCTTTCTTT. The chain couples TRBV6-5 to TRBJ1-1; D ambiguous. Germline values: CDR1 MNHEY, CDR2 SVGAGI. Deletions cut 7 bases from V and 1 base from J, with 7 bases between. The CDR3 runs 12 residues.

The genes are TRBV27 and TRBJ2-7, with TRBD1 as a possible D gene (6 bases). Germline lookup yields CDR1 MNHEY and CDR2 SMNVEV (reference sequence). V dropped 6 bases and J dropped 4 bases, with 13 bases sitting between them. The CDR3 has 13 residues. As DNA, the CDR3 is TGTGCCAGCAGCGCTGGGGGCGGGTACGAGCAGTACTTC. The encoded protein is CASSAGGGYEQYF.

The CDR3 spells CASSQDPGVWSPLHF. In nucleotides, the CDR3 is TGTGCCAGCAGCCAAGACCCGGGGGTTTGGTCACCCCTCCACTTT. The chain joins TRBV14 to TRBJ1-6; D may be TRBD1 (5 bases). CDR1 and CDR2 from the germline V gene are SGHDN and FVKESK. V shed 0 bases and J shed 10 bases, with 13 bases lying between them. The CDR3 has 15 residues.